This T cell receptor beta chain was documented in a study of T cell responses to AZD1222 COVID-19 vaccine. Study-wide results and limits: Females outnumbered males among donors, who were mostly white British; clonal diversity was possibly underestimated. The reported proportion of spike-specific TCRs targeting unmutated variant regions was nearly half.

The data were produced by immunoSEQ multiplex PCR, yet TCRdb's version contains in-frame clones alone and is incomplete. The repertoire holds 150,000 or so clones, with about 90% as singletons. The analysis combined second doses at about 4 or about 12 weeks. V was trimmed by 0 bases and J by 2 bases, leaving 11 bases between them. The CDR3 consists of 16 residues. CDR1 is SGHAT, CDR2 FQNNGV, per germline. As for this clone: Antigen specificity is unknown.

J is TRBJ2-1 and V is TRBV11-2; possibly TRBD2 for D (6 bases). This specimen consisted of peripheral blood, obtained 28 days after the second AZD1222 dose. This clonotype was sampled from an adult who received the AZD1222 COVID-19 vaccine. The CDR3 DNA sequence: TGTGCCAGCAGCTTAGATCGGACGGGGGCCTACAATGAGCAGTTCTTC. It is translated as CASSLDRTGAYNEQFF.